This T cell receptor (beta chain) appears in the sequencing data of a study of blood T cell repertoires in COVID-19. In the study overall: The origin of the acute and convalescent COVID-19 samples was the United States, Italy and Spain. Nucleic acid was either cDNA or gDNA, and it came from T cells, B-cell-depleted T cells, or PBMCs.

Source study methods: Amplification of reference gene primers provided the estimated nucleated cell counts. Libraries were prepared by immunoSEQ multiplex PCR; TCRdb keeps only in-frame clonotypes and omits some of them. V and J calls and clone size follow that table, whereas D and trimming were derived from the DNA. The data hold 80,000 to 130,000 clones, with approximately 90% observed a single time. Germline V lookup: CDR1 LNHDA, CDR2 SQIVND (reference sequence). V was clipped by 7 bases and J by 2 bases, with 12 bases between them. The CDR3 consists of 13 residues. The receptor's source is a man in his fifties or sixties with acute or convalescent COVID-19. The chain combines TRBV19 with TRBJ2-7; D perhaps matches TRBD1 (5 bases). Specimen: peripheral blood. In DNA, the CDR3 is TGTGCCAGTAACGAGCAAGGGGCCTACGAGCAGTACTTC. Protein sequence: CASNEQGAYEQYF.